The 14 T cell receptor beta chains below come from one sample, sequenced in a study of cytomegalovirus exposure and HLA in healthy donors. Data came from immunoSEQ multiplex PCR; TCRdb stores just in-frame clones and leaves some out. The data contain fewer than 200,000 clones, roughly four fifths of them singletons. Sequencing was carried out using PBMCs. The receptors stem from a woman in her late teens or twenties in good health and CMV-seropositive.

J is TRBJ1-1 and V is TRBV7-6, with D maybe TRBD1 (5 bases). Trimming pared 2 bases from V and 1 base from J, leaving 11 bases between. The CDR3 totals 15 residues. Germline lookup yields CDR1 SGHVS and CDR2 FNYEAQ. The CDR3 region is CASSLTRQRNTEAFF. The CDR3 DNA follows: TGTGCCAGCAGCTTAACCAGACAGCGGAACACTGAAGCTTTCTTT. The full variable domain, its missing parts supplied by reference TRBV7-6 and TRBJ1-1, is GAGVSQSPRYKVTKRGQDVALRCDPISGHVSLYWYRQALGQGPEFLTYFNYEAQQDKSGLPNDRFSAERPEGSISTLTIQRTEQRDSAMYRCASSLTRQRNTEAFFGQGTRLTVV.

The chain has TRBV27 and TRBJ2-7; 10 nucleotides match TRBD1. This CDR3 has 20 amino acids. Unmatched junction bases numbered 25, after V lost 5 bases and J lost 6 bases. Germline V gene lookup returns CDR1 MNHEY and CDR2 SMNVEV (reference sequence). The CDR3 DNA is TGTGCCAGCAGTACAACAGTGACAGGGGGCGCGTTTTCTTGCCCCCCCGAGCAGTACTTC. It yields the protein CASSTTVTGGAFSCPPEQYF.

This clone was picked up one time. The chain couples TRBV5-1 to TRBJ2-2; 11 bases fit TRBD2. Germline CDR1 is SGHRS and CDR2 is YFSETQ. J was trimmed by 2 bases and V by 1 base; bases with no gene match: 1. This CDR3 is 16 amino acids long. The chain's CDR3 is CASSLTSGGNTGELFF. In DNA form, the CDR3 reads TGCGCCAGCAGCTTGACTAGCGGGGGTAACACCGGGGAGCTGTTTTTT.

To note about this clone: The same CDR3 is also encoded by other DNA sequences in this sample. The chain links TRBV9 to TRBJ1-2, with D unclear. This CDR3 region has 12 residues. Germline lookup yields CDR1 SGDLS and CDR2 YYNGEE. Trimming stripped 0 bases from V and 4 bases from J, with 4 bases between. This CDR3 reads CASSVGGYGYTF. The CDR3 bases are TGTGCCAGCAGCGTAGGCGGCTATGGCTACACCTTC.

V is TRBV18 and J is TRBJ2-1; the D gene is possibly TRBD1 (6 bases). The CDR3 spans 16 residues. Trimming removed 6 bases from V and 3 bases from J, with 18 bases in between. Germline CDR1 KGHSH, CDR2 LQKENI. The CDR3 DNA reads TGTGCCAGCTCGGTTAAAACAGGGCAGGGCTACAATGAGCAGTTCTTC. Translating gives CASSVKTGQGYNEQFF.

Written as DNA, the CDR3 is TGTGCCAGCAGTGAACGACAGGGGATTGACCTCCACTTT. It codes for CASSERQGIDLHF. The chain has TRBV25-1 and TRBJ1-6; 8 nucleotides line up with TRBD1. V shed 2 bases and J 15 bases; nucleotides not matched to a gene: 6. CDR3 length equals 13 residues. Germline CDR1 MGHDK, CDR2 SYGVNS.

The V and J genes are TRBV9 and TRBJ2-5; the D gene is possibly TRBD2 (7 bases). The V end lost 5 bases, the J end lost 5 bases, and 19 bases lay between the germline ends. The CDR3 extends over 15 amino acids. CDR1 and CDR2 from the germline V gene are SGDLS and YYNGEE. CDR3: CASSLPSRGGETQYF. The CDR3 DNA reads TGTGCCAGCAGTTTACCATCCAGGGGAGGGGAGACCCAGTACTTC.

The CDR3 loop is CASSLLRVEAFF. DNA for the CDR3: TGTGCCAGCAGTTTGCTCCGGGTTGAAGCTTTCTTT. J is TRBJ1-1 and V is TRBV28; D is uncertain. The CDR3 length is 12 residues. Germline values: CDR1 MDHEN, CDR2 SYDVKM. The V end lost 3 bases, the J end lost 7 bases, and 9 bases lay between the germline ends. The variable domain in full, completed from reference TRBV28 and TRBJ1-1, reads DVKVTQSSRYLVKRTGEKVFLECVQDMDHENMFWYRQDPGLGLRLIYFSYDVKMKEKGDIPEGYSVSREKKERFSLILESASTNQTSMYLCASSLLRVEAFFGQGTRLTVV.

The chain joins TRBV5-6 to TRBJ2-5; the match to TRBD2 covers 14 bases. J was trimmed by 4 bases and V by 2 bases; bases with no gene match: 1. Germline V gene lookup returns CDR1 SGHDT and CDR2 YYEEEE. The CDR3 contains 15 residues. The CDR3 sequence is CASSFGLAGGETQYF. DNA for the CDR3: TGTGCCAGCAGCTTCGGACTAGCGGGAGGAGAGACCCAGTACTTC.

The chain links TRBV6-6 to TRBJ2-1, with TRBD2 matching over 12 bases. This CDR3 is 15 amino acids long. V lost 3 bases to trimming and J lost 8 bases; unmatched junction nucleotides: 5. Germline V gives CDR1 MNHNY, CDR2 SVGAGI (reference sequence). CDR3 sequence: CASSYSSGGAYEQFF. CDR3 in DNA: TGTGCCAGCAGTTATTCTAGCGGGGGGGCGTATGAGCAGTTCTTC.

The chain links TRBV11-2 to TRBJ1-1; D remains ambiguous. There are 13 residues in the CDR3. Trimming took 4 bases from V and 4 from J, leaving 10 bases between them. Germline V gene sequence: CDR1 SGHAT, CDR2 FQNNGV. The DNA for the CDR3 is TGTGCCAGCAGCTCGGGGTGGAGCACTGAAGCTTTCTTT. It yields the protein CASSSGWSTEAFF.

V is TRBV13 and J is TRBJ2-5; 8 positions match TRBD1. Germline-derived CDR1 and CDR2 are PRHDT and FYEKMQ (reference sequence). This CDR3 has 14 amino acids. J was trimmed by 4 bases and V by 4 bases; bases with no gene match: 5. The CDR3 bases are TGTGCCAGCAGCTCCAGGGGGCTGGGAGAGACCCAGTACTTC. Its translation: CASSSRGLGETQYF.

The chain combines TRBV19 with TRBJ2-1, with TRBD1 as a possible D gene (5 bases). Germline loops: CDR1 LNHDA, CDR2 SQIVND (reference sequence). V was clipped by 0 bases and J by 9 bases, with 18 bases between them. The CDR3 loop spans 16 amino acids. As DNA, the CDR3 is TGTGCCAGTAGTATAGATCGTAGGGGCCAACTGCGTGAGCAGTTCTTC. Protein: CASSIDRRGQLREQFF.

V is TRBV7-2 and J is TRBJ2-1; 8 bases agree with TRBD1. This CDR3 has 14 amino acids. Per germline, CDR1 SGHTA and CDR2 FQGNSA. J lost 6 bases, V lost 5 bases, and 6 bases had no gene match. The chain's CDR3 is CASSEDRVLNEQFF. The CDR3 bases are TGTGCCAGCAGCGAGGACAGGGTCCTCAATGAGCAGTTCTTC.